This entry lists 6 T cell receptor beta chains sequenced from one sample in a study of PD-L1 blockade in urothelial cancer (dated by TCRdb to 2016 to 2017). Library preparation used the immunoSEQ multiplex PCR assay. The clones in this table, taken by TCRdb from immuneACCESS, are in-frame only. Not every clone is retained; where verified, under half of the shortfall comes from an unresolved V gene, and the cause of the rest is unknown. The sample profile shows about 43,000 clones; around 90% of them were found once. Together, the top ten hold roughly 13% of the sample. Sequenced material: PBMCs, taken around atezolizumab (anti-PD-L1) treatment. All receptors derive from a woman aged 55-69 years with urothelial cancer.

The chain combines TRBV7-9 with TRBJ1-1, with D maybe TRBD1 (6 bases). The CDR3 runs 16 residues. In germline, CDR1 is SEHNR, CDR2 FQNEAQ (reference sequence). V was shortened by 3 bases and J by 1 base, with 15 bases between the two germline ends. CDR3 in amino acids: CASSLGPSRGNTEAFF. CDR3 coding DNA: TGTGCCAGCAGCTTGGGGCCGTCCAGGGGGAACACTGAAGCTTTCTTT.

The chain employs TRBV10-3 and TRBJ2-5; perhaps TRBD1 as D (5 bases). The CDR3 covers 13 residues. V was cut by 0 bases and J by 4 bases, with 6 bases left in between. Germline values: CDR1 ENHRY, CDR2 SYGVKD. As DNA, the CDR3 is TGTGCCATCAGTGAGTCCAGGGCAGAGACCCAGTACTTC. Translated, it gives CAISESRAETQYF.

V is TRBV7-9 and J is TRBJ1-1, with D possibly TRBD1 on 6 matching bases. CDR1 and CDR2 from the germline V gene are SEHNR and FQNEAQ (reference sequence). The CDR3 is 14 amino acids. V lost 8 bases and J lost 3, with 16 bases in between. Written as DNA, the CDR3 is TGTGCCAGCGCACAGGGTTATGGGGACACTGAAGCTTTCTTT. It codes for CASAQGYGDTEAFF.

Written as DNA, the CDR3 is TGTGCCAGCAGACGTACAGGGGATTCCTACGAGCAGTACTTC. Translating it yields CASRRTGDSYEQYF. The chain couples TRBV6-5 to TRBJ2-7; 7 bases are a match to TRBD1. The V gene's germline CDR1 is MNHEY and CDR2 SVGAGI. There are 14 residues in the CDR3. With V trimmed by 6 bases and J by 1 base, 6 bases remained unmatched.

V is TRBV19 and J is TRBJ2-1; a possible D gene is TRBD2 (5 bases). Trimming cost V 2 bases and J 0 bases, with 8 bases left between them. Germline CDR1 LNHDA, CDR2 SQIVND (reference sequence). The CDR3 has 15 residues. Here the CDR3 DNA reads TGTGCCAGTAGTATAAAACTAGGCTCCTACAATGAGCAGTTCTTC. Translation: CASSIKLGSYNEQFF.

The CDR3, as DNA: TGCGCCAGCCCCAGGGCGGTTTTTCTCAGGAGCCCTACCTCTGGGGCCAACGTCCTGACTTTC. This codes for CASPRAVFLRSPTSGANVLTF. The chain is built from TRBV4-1 and TRBJ2-6, with D possibly TRBD1 on 5 matching bases. V lost 8 bases and J 0 bases, leaving 29 bases between the germline ends. CDR1 is MGHRA and CDR2 is YSYEKL in the germline V gene. The length of the CDR3 is 21 residues.